The rows below give T cell receptor beta chains drawn from one sample of a study of blood T cells in healthy people across ages. In TCRdb, the 5' RACE reads were re-called with MiXCR into one record per CDR3 protein. Seen here are 800,000 or so distinct CDR3 sequences, 25% observed once, and the top ten hold 3% to 4.5%. Another study also made use of these data, one on T cells of mothers and their children.

Sample: blood. The receptors shown here come from a boy aged 5 to 17 in good health. CDR3s include the opening cysteine and the closing phenylalanine or tryptophan. The order of the fields is J gene, D gene, V gene, clone size, CDR3 protein, CDR3 DNA. D genes are given only for firm matches. The size entry is marked missing in some rows and otherwise reads once, few, many or a size class.

>TRBJ2-7|NA|TRBV25-1|NA
CASSELEGGGYEQYF
TGTGCCAGCAGTGAATTGGAGGGAGGGGGCTACGAGCAGTACTTC
>TRBJ2-1|TRBD2|TRBV20-1|NA
CSARDRLAPFYNEQFF
TGCAGTGCTAGAGATCGACTAGCCCCCTTCTACAATGAGCAGTTCTTC
>TRBJ2-1|TRBD2|TRBV4-1|many
CASSPGGGLYNEQFF
TGCGCCAGCAGCCCAGGCGGGGGACTCTACAATGAGCAGTTCTTC
>TRBJ2-7|NA|TRBV3-1|many
CASSQAPGAYEQYF
TGTGCCAGCAGCCAAGCTCCAGGGGCCTACGAGCAGTACTTC
>TRBJ2-7|TRBD1|TRBV28|once
CASSNRGLAGNEQYF
TGTGCCAGCAGCAACAGGGGGCTCGCCGGCAACGAGCAGTACTTC
>TRBJ1-5|NA|TRBV24-1|few
CATSGGQYSNQPQHF
TGTGCCACCAGTGGAGGACAGTATAGCAATCAGCCCCAGCATTTT
>TRBJ2-5|TRBD1|TRBV7-9|few
CASSSKTGGETQYF
TGTGCCAGCAGCTCAAAGACAGGGGGAGAGACCCAGTACTTC
>TRBJ2-1|NA|TRBV24-1|NA
CATSGRGVENEQFF
TGTGCCACCAGTGGTCGGGGTGTGGAGAATGAGCAGTTCTTC
>TRBJ1-1|TRBD1|TRBV20-1|NA
CSAEGQGRMNTEAFF
TGCAGTGCCGAGGGACAGGGGAGGATGAACACTGAAGCTTTCTTT
>TRBJ2-7|NA|TRBV5-5|NA
CASSLTETNPPFYEQYF
TGTGCCAGCAGCTTGACAGAAACCAATCCTCCCTTCTACGAGCAGTACTTC
>TRBJ2-1|NA|TRBV12-3/TRBV12-4|NA
CASSSEGSYNEQFF
TGTGCCAGCAGTTCCGAGGGCTCCTACAATGAGCAGTTCTTC
>TRBJ2-1|NA|TRBV4-3|NA
CASSQDMAARSYNEQFF
TGCGCCAGCAGCCAAGATATGGCGGCGAGATCCTACAATGAGCAGTTCTTC
>TRBJ2-3|NA|TRBV4-3|NA
CASSQAGTSTDTQYF
TGCGCCAGCAGCCAAGCCGGGACAAGCACAGATACGCAGTATTTT
>TRBJ2-6|NA|TRBV4-3|few
CASSQALGGRAGANVLTF
TGCGCCAGCAGCCAAGCGTTAGGGGGGAGAGCTGGGGCCAACGTCCTGACTTTC
>TRBJ2-5|NA|TRBV6-5|NA
CASSYRQQGMETQYF
TGTGCCAGCAGTTATAGGCAACAGGGAATGGAGACCCAGTACTTC
>TRBJ2-1|TRBD2|TRBV9|few
CASSVAIAGGPGEQFF
TGTGCCAGCAGCGTAGCGATAGCGGGAGGGCCAGGGGAGCAGTTCTTC
>TRBJ2-1|TRBD2|TRBV6-5|few
CASSYSGGANEQFF
TGTGCCAGCAGTTATAGCGGGGGGGCGAATGAGCAGTTCTTC
>TRBJ2-7|TRBD1|TRBV7-8|once
CASSTGQVGYEQYF
TGTGCCAGCAGCACGGGACAGGTTGGCTACGAGCAGTACTTC
>TRBJ2-6|NA|TRBV25-1|few
CASSPPRVGANVLTF
TGTGCCAGCAGTCCCCCCAGGGTTGGGGCCAACGTCCTGACTTTC
>TRBJ2-5|NA|TRBV29-1|NA
CSVGFLVQETQYF
TGCAGCGTTGGTTTCCTGGTCCAAGAGACCCAGTACTTC
>TRBJ1-5|TRBD1|TRBV20-1|NA
CSATPSGQGNQPQHF
TGCAGTGCCACCCCTAGCGGACAGGGCAATCAGCCCCAGCATTTT